A single sample gave rise to the 26 T cell receptor beta chains below, sequenced in a study of CD4 T cells in relation to SARS-CoV-2 and coronaviruses (dated by TCRdb to the early 2020s). To prepare the library, the immunoSEQ multiplex PCR assay was applied. The table comes from immuneACCESS by way of TCRdb, which keeps in-frame sequences with V and J called. Part of the clones is missing from these tables; in studies checked, under half for an unresolved V gene and the rest for unknown reasons. The table for this sample lists about 14,000 clones; 65% to 85% of them were counted only once. The ten largest clones take up about 30% of the sample. CD4+ T cells from unexposed donors were collected before the COVID-19 pandemic (2011-2018). After about 10 days of culture, CD4+ T cells were isolated with the EasySep CD4+ T cell isolation kit. The antigens for these receptors are not known. The sample consisted of CD4+ T cells from PBMCs, cultured in vitro. The receptors derive from a human donor in good health.

The chain links TRBV24-1 to TRBJ2-2, with 9 bases that match TRBD2. The junction had 0 bases not matched to a gene; V was cut back by 7 bases and J by 1 base. Germline V gene lookup returns CDR1 KGHDR and CDR2 SFDVKD. The CDR3 is 14 amino acids. The CDR3 loop reads CATRRGGNTGELFF. CDR3 DNA sequence: TGTGCCACCAGGCGGGGGGGGAACACCGGGGAGCTGTTTTTT.

This clone appeared a single time. This chain joins TRBV3-1 (or the pseudogene TRBV3-2) and TRBJ1-6, with unresolved D. The CDR3 contains 13 residues. The V end was cut by 4 bases, the J end by 10 bases, with 11 bases between. Germline V gene sequence: CDR1 LGHDT, CDR2 YNNKEL (reference sequence). The CDR3 sequence: CASSRTGNSPLHF. The CDR3 nucleotides are TGTGCCAGCAGCCGGACGGGTAACTCACCCCTCCACTTT.

This chain uses TRBV5-1 with TRBJ2-7; 8 nucleotides agree with TRBD1. The CDR3 has 13 amino acids. V gave up 4 bases and J gave up 5 bases; unmatched junction bases: 5. Germline CDR1 SGHRS, CDR2 YFSETQ. The CDR3 is CASSLGQDDEQYF. Written as DNA, the CDR3 is TGCGCCAGCAGCCTGGGACAGGACGACGAGCAGTACTTC.

This clone was seen a single time. The V call is TRBV20-1, the J call TRBJ2-5; D may be TRBD1 (5 bases). Per germline, CDR1 DFQATT and CDR2 SNEGSKA (reference sequence). The CDR3 is 14 amino acids. V dropped 3 bases and J dropped 4 bases, with 15 bases sitting between them. The CDR3, as DNA: TGCAGTGCTAGTTCGGCAGGGCGAGGAGAGACCCAGTACTTC. Protein product: CSASSAGRGETQYF.

The J gene is TRBJ1-5, the V gene TRBV19, with D possibly matching TRBD1 (5 bases). Germline CDR1 LNHDA, CDR2 SQIVND (reference sequence). V gave up 3 bases and J gave up 0 bases, with 9 bases separating them. CDR3 length: 15 amino acids. Here the CDR3 DNA reads TGTGCCAGTAGTATGAGGGGATATAGCAATCAGCCCCAGCATTTT. It specifies CASSMRGYSNQPQHF.

The chain uses TRBV5-1 and TRBJ1-2; D is uncertain. The CDR3 is 13 amino acids. The V end was cut by 4 bases, the J end by 8 bases, with 15 bases between. Looked up from germline, CDR1 is SGHRS and CDR2 is YFSETQ. CDR3 sequence: CASSNGPAEGYTF. The CDR3 bases are TGCGCCAGCAGCAATGGACCCGCGGAAGGCTACACCTTC. Combining the CDR3 with reference TRBV5-1 and TRBJ1-2 gives the whole variable domain KAGVTQTPRYLIKTRGQQVTLSCSPISGHRSVSWYQQTPGQGLQFLFEYFSETQRNKGNFPGRFSGRQFSNSRSEMNVSTLELGDSALYLCASSNGPAEGYTFGSGTRLTVV.

The rearrangement uses TRBV7-9 and TRBJ2-1; TRBD2 matches 16 bases. The J segment lost 9 bases and the V segment lost 8 bases, leaving 4 bases of the junction unmatched. The germline V gene encodes CDR1 SEHNR and CDR2 FQNEAQ (reference sequence). The length of the CDR3 is 14 residues. The CDR3 DNA is TGTGCCAGCGGCGGGACTAGCGGGAGGGTTGAGCAGTTCTTC. Translation gives CASGGTSGRVEQFF.

The chain is built from TRBV5-1 and TRBJ2-1; 9 nucleotides match TRBD1. Germline V gene data show CDR1 as SGHRS and CDR2 as YFSETQ. V lost 4 bases and J lost 8; bases outside the gene matches: 4. The CDR3 extends over 13 amino acids. The CDR3 region has the DNA TGCGCCAGCAGCGGGGGACAGGGCTATGAGCAGTTCTTC. It yields the protein CASSGGQGYEQFF.

The DNA of the CDR3 is TGCGCCAGCAGCACAATTGGGGGTACACCTTACGAGCAGTACTTC. Amino acids: CASSTIGGTPYEQYF. The chain couples TRBV5-1 to TRBJ2-7; D possibly matches TRBD1 or TRBD2 (5 bases each). The CDR3 has 15 amino acids. Trimming stripped 4 bases from V and 4 bases from J, with 18 bases between. CDR1 and CDR2 from the germline V gene are SGHRS and YFSETQ.

The chain uses TRBV6-1 and TRBJ1-4; no reliable D call. Trimming took off 1 base at V and 8 bases at J, with 17 bases between the two ends. Germline assignment: CDR1 MNHNS and CDR2 SASEGT. The CDR3 is made up of 16 amino acids. CDR3 DNA sequence: TGTGCCAGCAGTGAAGGTTTAGCCGGAGGACCCGAAAAACTGTTTTTT. The encoded protein is CASSEGLAGGPEKLFF.

The chain joins TRBV7-9 to TRBJ1-1, with 8 bases matching TRBD1. The CDR3 extends over 14 amino acids. V gave up 6 bases and J gave up 5 bases; unmatched junction bases: 8. Germline V gene data show CDR1 as SEHNR and CDR2 as FQNEAQ (reference sequence). This CDR3 is CASRLGQGRTEAFF. The CDR3 DNA reads as TGTGCCAGCAGACTTGGACAGGGAAGGACTGAAGCTTTCTTT.

This clone occurred once. J is TRBJ2-7 and V is TRBV5-4; 9 bases agree with TRBD2. This CDR3 has 15 residues. J lost 9 bases, V lost 2 bases, and 12 bases had no gene match. Germline assignment: CDR1 SGHNT and CDR2 YYREEE (reference sequence). The CDR3 sequence is CASSLWAGGPVGQYF. DNA of the CDR3: TGTGCCAGCAGCTTATGGGCGGGAGGGCCGGTCGGGCAGTACTTC.

This clone was observed once. The chain carries TRBV14 and TRBJ1-2, with D unresolved. V lost 1 base and J lost 4, with 16 bases in between. The CDR3 sequence is 16 residues long. Germline values: CDR1 SGHDN, CDR2 FVKESK. The CDR3 spells CASSQVLGIVPYGYTF. The CDR3 DNA follows: TGTGCCAGCAGCCAAGTCTTGGGGATTGTGCCCTATGGCTACACCTTC.

This clone was seen once. The V and J genes are TRBV18 and TRBJ1-3; 7 nucleotides match TRBD1. This CDR3 region has 17 residues. Germline V gene data show CDR1 as KGHSH and CDR2 as LQKENI. The ends lost 4 bases at V and 0 bases at J; junction bases unmatched: 9. The CDR3 region is CASSRAIGGDSGNTIYF. The CDR3 coding sequence is TGTGCCAGCTCACGCGCAATAGGGGGCGACTCTGGAAACACCATATATTTT. The variable domain in full, completed from reference TRBV18 and TRBJ1-3, reads NAGVMQNPRHLVRRRGQEARLRCSPMKGHSHVYWYRQLPEEGLKFMVYLQKENIIDESGMPKERFSAEFPKEGPSILRIQQVVRGDSAAYFCASSRAIGGDSGNTIYFGEGSWLTVV.

This clone has just one count. This chain links TRBV15 with TRBJ2-7; TRBD1 aligns across 10 bases. Germline loops: CDR1 LNHNV, CDR2 YYDKDF (reference sequence). The CDR3 length is 14 residues. The trim removed 4 bases at V and 3 bases at J, leaving 3 bases unmatched. CDR3 loop: CATSNRDRGYEQYF. The CDR3 DNA is TGTGCCACCAGCAACCGGGACAGGGGCTACGAGCAGTACTTC.

In DNA, the CDR3 is TGCGCCAGCAGCAAACTAAGTGGGCAGCCGACCTACGAGCAGTACTTC. Encoded protein: CASSKLSGQPTYEQYF. The chain links TRBV5-1 to TRBJ2-7, with D uncertain. The CDR3 is made up of 16 amino acids. Germline assignment: CDR1 SGHRS and CDR2 YFSETQ. V was clipped by 4 bases and J by 2 bases, with 19 bases between them.

J is TRBJ2-3 and V is TRBV29-1, with 7 nucleotides matching TRBD1. CDR3 length equals 14 residues. The V and J ends lost 7 bases and 6 bases, in that order; junction bases with no gene match: 13. Germline CDR1 reads SQVTM; CDR2 reads ANQGSEA. The CDR3 coding sequence is TGCAGCGCCCAACCGGGACAGAAACGGGATACGCAGTATTTT. Its translation: CSAQPGQKRDTQYF.

The chain employs TRBV19 and TRBJ1-3; D perhaps matches TRBD1 (5 bases). Germline-derived CDR1 and CDR2 are LNHDA and SQIVND (reference sequence). Trimming removed 7 bases from V and 2 bases from J, with 15 bases in between. The CDR3 runs to 15 residues. The CDR3: CASIGGSWAGNTIYF. The CDR3 nucleotides read TGTGCCAGTATCGGGGGGTCTTGGGCTGGAAACACCATATATTTT.

This chain connects TRBV5-8 to TRBJ2-2; the D gene is possibly TRBD1 (6 bases). This CDR3 has 18 amino acids. V was clipped by 0 bases and J by 5 bases, with 20 bases between them. Germline CDR1 SGHTS, CDR2 YDEGEE. The CDR3 DNA reads as TGTGCCAGCAGCTTGGCACAGGGCAAAGCTCGGTGGACCGGGGAGCTGTTTTTT. Translated, it gives CASSLAQGKARWTGELFF. Drawing the rest from reference TRBV5-8 and TRBJ2-2, the complete variable domain is EAGVTQSPTHLIKTRGQQATLRCSPISGHTSVYWYQQALGLGLQFLLWYDEGEERNRGNFPPRFSGRQFPNYSSELNVNALELEDSALYLCASSLAQGKARWTGELFFGEGSRLTVL.

This sequence joins TRBV30 and TRBJ2-5, with D possibly being TRBD1 (5 bases). The germline CDR1 and CDR2 sequences are GTSNPN and SVGIG (reference sequence). V was cut by 4 bases and J by 0 bases, with 15 bases left in between. The CDR3 has 15 amino acids. CDR3 protein: CAWTTQALYQETQYF. For the CDR3, the DNA is TGTGCCTGGACCACACAGGCGTTGTACCAAGAGACCCAGTACTTC.

The rearrangement uses TRBV9 and TRBJ1-1; unclear D gene. The CDR3 spans 14 residues. V was trimmed by 0 bases and J by 2 bases, leaving 8 bases between them. Germline assignment: CDR1 SGDLS and CDR2 YYNGEE. CDR3 coding DNA: TGTGCCAGCAGCGTAGGGCCACAAAACACTGAAGCTTTCTTT. Translating it yields CASSVGPQNTEAFF.

The chain joins TRBV11-2 to TRBJ1-5; possible D gene TRBD1, 6 bases. CDR1 and CDR2 (germline): SGHAT, FQNNGV. Trimming took 5 bases from V and 5 from J, leaving 13 bases between them. CDR3 length equals 14 residues. The CDR3 sequence: CASSNRVGDQPQHF. The CDR3 DNA reads TGTGCCAGCAGCAACAGGGTAGGGGATCAGCCCCAGCATTTT.

CDR3 amino acids: CASSEKGPNEKLFF. CDR3 bases: TGTGCCAGCAGTGAAAAAGGCCCCAATGAAAAACTGTTTTTT. The gene calls are TRBV25-1 and TRBJ1-4, with D unclear. In germline, CDR1 is MGHDK, CDR2 SYGVNS. The CDR3 length is 14 residues. Deletions cut 2 bases from V and 5 bases from J, with 9 bases between. Drawing the rest from reference TRBV25-1 and TRBJ1-4, the complete variable domain is EADIYQTPRYLVIGTGKKITLECSQTMGHDKMYWYQQDPGMELHLIHYSYGVNSTEKGDLSSESTVSRIRTEHFPLTLESARPSHTSQYLCASSEKGPNEKLFFGSGTQLSVL.

J is TRBJ2-3 and V is TRBV28, with 7 nucleotides matching TRBD2. Germline lookup yields CDR1 MDHEN and CDR2 SYDVKM. V shed 1 base, J shed 2 bases, and the junction held 12 bases outside the gene matches. The CDR3 has 18 amino acids. The CDR3 protein is CASSLSSLAATFTDTQYF. The CDR3 nucleotides are TGTGCCAGCAGTTTATCCTCTCTAGCGGCCACCTTCACAGATACGCAGTATTTT.

The chain recombines TRBV18 with TRBJ2-7; 8 positions agree with TRBD2. The CDR3 is 14 residues long. Germline lookup yields CDR1 KGHSH and CDR2 LQKENI. V gave up 2 bases and J gave up 7 bases; unmatched junction bases: 7. The DNA for the CDR3 is TGTGCCAGCTCACCAAAAGCGGGAGTTGGGGAGCAGTACTTC. Translating it yields CASSPKAGVGEQYF.

The chain recombines TRBV27 with TRBJ2-7, with TRBD2 matching 9 bases. Unmatched junction bases numbered 14, after V lost 2 bases and J lost 9 bases. The CDR3 is 16 residues long. Germline lookup yields CDR1 MNHEY and CDR2 SMNVEV (reference sequence). Here the CDR3 reads CASSLGGSGRALRQYF. The CDR3 DNA reads TGTGCCAGCAGTTTAGGCGGTAGCGGGAGAGCCTTACGGCAGTACTTC.